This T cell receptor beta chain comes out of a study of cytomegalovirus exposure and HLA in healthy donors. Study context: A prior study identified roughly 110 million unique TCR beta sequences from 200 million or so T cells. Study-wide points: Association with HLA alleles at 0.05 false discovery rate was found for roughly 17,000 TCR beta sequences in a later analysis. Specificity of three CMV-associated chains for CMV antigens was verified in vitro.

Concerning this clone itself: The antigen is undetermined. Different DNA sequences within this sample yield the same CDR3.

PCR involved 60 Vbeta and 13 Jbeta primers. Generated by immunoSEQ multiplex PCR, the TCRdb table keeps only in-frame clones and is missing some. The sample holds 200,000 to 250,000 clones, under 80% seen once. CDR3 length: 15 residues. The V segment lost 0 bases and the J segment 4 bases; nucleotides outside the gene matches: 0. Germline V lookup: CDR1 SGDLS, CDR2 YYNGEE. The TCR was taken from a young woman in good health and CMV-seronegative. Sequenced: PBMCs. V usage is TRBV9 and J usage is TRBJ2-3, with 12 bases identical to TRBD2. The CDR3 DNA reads TGTGCCAGCAGCGTAGGACTAGCGGGAGCAGATACGCAGTATTTT. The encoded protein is CASSVGLAGADTQYF.